This T cell receptor (beta chain) was observed in a study of cytomegalovirus exposure and HLA in healthy donors. PCR was performed using 60 Vbeta and 13 Jbeta primers. Profiled with immunoSEQ multiplex PCR; TCRdb holds only in-frame clones, not every one. The sample records 95,000 to 130,000 clones, around 86% being singletons. Germline trimming cut 0 bases from V and 6 bases from J; bases unmatched to any gene: 7. Germline lookup yields CDR1 SGHRS and CDR2 YFSETQ. The CDR3 loop spans 16 amino acids. This TCR derives from a woman in her twenties or thirties in good health and CMV-seronegative. This chain links TRBV5-1 with TRBJ2-1; 9 bases map to TRBD2. Input material: PBMCs. CDR3 sequence (DNA): TGCGCCAGCAGCTTGGCCGGGGCGGGAGGGTTCAATGAGCAGTTCTTC. It encodes CASSLAGAGGFNEQFF. Looking up the rest from reference TRBV5-1 and TRBJ2-1 gives the full variable domain: KAGVTQTPRYLIKTRGQQVTLSCSPISGHRSVSWYQQTPGQGLQFLFEYFSETQRNKGNFPGRFSGRQFSNSRSEMNVSTLELGDSALYLCASSLAGAGGFNEQFFGPGTRLTVL.